This T cell receptor (beta chain) was sequenced for a study of cytomegalovirus exposure and HLA in healthy donors. Study in general: Of the donors genotyped, several hundred in all, about 76% fell in the Caucasian-associated ancestry cluster.

The germline V gene has CDR1 SGHRS and CDR2 YFSETQ. The CDR3 is 13 amino acids. V dropped 0 bases and J dropped 1 base, with 5 bases sitting between them. Primers for the PCR totalled 60 Vbeta and 13 Jbeta. Profiled with immunoSEQ multiplex PCR; TCRdb holds only in-frame clones, not every one. The sample includes about 160,000 clones, 75% to 85% of them seen just once. The TCR was taken from a man aged 50 to 59 in good health and CMV-seropositive. Sequencing used PBMCs. The rearrangement joins TRBV5-1 to TRBJ2-7; no clear D. DNA for the CDR3: TGCGCCAGCAGCTTGGCGCAGTCCTACGAGCAGTACTTC. Translated, it gives CASSLAQSYEQYF.